This paragraph reports one T cell receptor beta chain. Its specific antigen is unknown. No quality values exist for individual bases; no much larger clone is one base distant. The collaborating institutions used their own protocols to collect whole blood in K2EDTA tubes. For TCRbeta analysis, collaborators shipped samples as frozen whole blood, isolated PBMCs, or DNA extracted from either of those sample types. V and J are trimmed by 5 bases and 2 bases, and the gene matches miss 2 bases of the junction. In the germline V gene, CDR1 corresponds to SGHNT and CDR2 to YENEEA. From cysteine to phenylalanine, the CDR3 is 13 amino acids long. Of the read, only the CDR3 DNA is kept; its 39 bases are in frame from base 1. TCRbeta CDR3 regions were amplified from genomic DNA using the immunoSEQ Assay, a bias-controlled multiplex PCR. For the original study's pipeline: Within the assay, amplification of reference gene primers was used to estimate how many nucleated cells each sample contained. Sequence reads were collapsed and filtered to measure the absolute abundance of every unique TCRbeta CDR3 rearrangement. For each sample, productive Simpson clonality was calculated by taking the square root of Simpson's diversity index across productive rearrangements. TCRdb retrieved this table from immuneACCESS and kept in-frame rearrangements only. Not all clones are present; in checked studies, unresolved V genes account for under half, and no reason is known for the remainder. V and J calls and clone size come straight from that table; D and trimming were deduced from the DNA. The sample table shows some 130,000 clones, and 85% to 90% are seen once. In total, the top ten clones hold about 4.3% of the sample.

This sample was taken from a study of blood T cell repertoires in COVID-19 (dated by TCRdb to between 2020 and 2021). Some background on the complete study: Samples from collaborators originated in the United States, Italy and Spain and spanned both the acute and convalescent phases of COVID-19. Deeply sampled blood TCRbeta repertoires from subjects exposed to, actively infected with, or recovered from COVID-19 were included in the dataset. The repertoires were made available in a free public database intended to serve as a resource for research on the immune response to SARS-CoV-2. Where available, HLA class I and class II types were obtained from metadata supplied by the sample provider rather than from assay-based typing. The prospective study material was composed of cDNA or gDNA derived from T cells, B-cell-depleted T cells, or PBMCs. The samples were drawn from the first 160 participants of the ongoing ImmuneRACE study and from over a thousand subjects provided by 6 global collaborators. Sample metadata almost always included a de-identified subject ID, COVID-19 status, age in years and sex. Broad study findings and their caveats: The quantity of clinical and demographic metadata differed by source and by participant and was supplied without curation.

Sequencing input: peripheral blood. The sequence was collected from a human donor in a cohort sampled during active COVID-19. In this chain, TRBV11-3 is recombined with TRBJ1-1, and 7 bases in between align with TRBD1. CDR3 reads: CASSRDSNTEAFF. The sequenced DNA: TGTGCCAGCAGCCGGGACAGCAACACTGAAGCTTTCTTT. Outside the CDR3, residues come from the reference TRBV11-3 and TRBJ1-1 proteins, so the full variable domain is: EAGVVQSPRYKIIEKKQPVAFWCNPISGHNTLYWYLQNLGQGPELLIRYENEEAVDDSQLPKDRFSAERLKGVDSTLKIQPAELGDSAVYLCASSRDSNTEAFFGQGTRLTVV.